The 15 T cell receptor beta chains presented below share a single source sample, sequenced in a study of T cells in tuberculosis. Documented time point: new active TB diagnosis, blood taken before or within 7 days of starting treatment. Clones were read by immunoSEQ multiplex PCR, and TCRdb kept only the in-frame ones, dropping some. The sample carries more than 30,000 clones, approximately 95% recorded once. Sample: PBMCs, taken at tuberculosis diagnosis. The receptors were sampled from an adult with tuberculosis.

This chain connects TRBV30 to TRBJ1-2; D uncertain. Germline CDR1 is GTSNPN and CDR2 is SVGIG (reference sequence). Trimming stripped 3 bases from V and 1 base from J, with 12 bases between. The CDR3 spans 14 residues. The DNA for the CDR3 is TGTGCCTGGAGCGGAGACTGGATTAACTATGGCTACACCTTC. Its translation: CAWSGDWINYGYTF.

In this sample, this clone turned up a few times. The chain is built from TRBV4-1 and TRBJ2-1, with D perhaps matching TRBD1 (5 bases). Germline lookup yields CDR1 MGHRA and CDR2 YSYEKL. This CDR3 spans 16 amino acids. Trimming pared 1 base from V and 0 bases from J, leaving 10 bases between. The DNA for the CDR3 is TGCGCCAGCAGCCAAGTTGGGGCCAACTCCTACAATGAGCAGTTCTTC. This sequence encodes CASSQVGANSYNEQFF.

The J gene is TRBJ1-1, the V gene TRBV4-1; 12 nucleotides agree with TRBD1. The CDR3 length is 18 residues. J was trimmed by 5 bases and V by 1 base; bases with no gene match: 11. Germline values: CDR1 MGHRA, CDR2 YSYEKL. As DNA, the CDR3 is TGCGCCAGCAGCCAAGGTCCCGGGACAGGGGGCGAGAGAACTGAAGCTTTCTTT. Translation gives CASSQGPGTGGERTEAFF.

This sequence joins TRBV5-1 and TRBJ2-7; D uncertain. V lost 0 bases and J lost 6, with 16 bases in between. CDR3 length: 15 residues. Germline V gene data show CDR1 as SGHRS and CDR2 as YFSETQ. For the CDR3, the DNA is TGCGCCAGCAGCTTGGACGCTTCCGGGTCCGCCGAGCAGTACTTC. It specifies CASSLDASGSAEQYF.

The count of this clone is one. The chain uses TRBV28 and TRBJ2-1, with D possibly being TRBD1 (6 bases). V was cut by 1 base and J by 5 bases, with 15 bases left in between. CDR1 is MDHEN and CDR2 is SYDVKM in the germline V gene. The CDR3 covers 16 residues. CDR3 nucleotide sequence: TGTGCCAGCAGTTTATTAACTGGGGGCACCCACAATGAGCAGTTCTTC. The encoded protein is CASSLLTGGTHNEQFF.

This chain connects TRBV29-1 to TRBJ2-3; 11 bases agree with TRBD1. The germline V gene has CDR1 SQVTM and CDR2 ANQGSEA. V gave up 7 bases and J gave up 4 bases; unmatched junction bases: 7. The CDR3 loop spans 14 amino acids. This CDR3 reads CSAGDRGAPDTQYF. The CDR3 DNA sequence: TGCAGCGCCGGGGACAGGGGGGCCCCAGATACGCAGTATTTT.

The gene calls are TRBV6-1 and TRBJ1-5, with a weak D call TRBD1 (6 bases). Germline loops: CDR1 MNHNS, CDR2 SASEGT. The CDR3 has 16 amino acids. The ends were cut back, 1 base at V and 1 base at J, with 11 bases in the middle. The CDR3 coding sequence is TGTGCCAGCAGTGAAGTTGGGGGCCCAAGCAATCAGCCCCAGCATTTT. It is translated as CASSEVGGPSNQPQHF.

The chain employs TRBV9 and TRBJ2-3, with a tentative D call TRBD1 (6 bases). Germline values: CDR1 SGDLS, CDR2 YYNGEE. CDR3 length: 15 amino acids. V shed 1 base and J shed 2 bases, with 11 bases lying between them. The CDR3 sequence: CASSVQGTPTDTQYF. In nucleotides, the CDR3 is TGTGCCAGCAGCGTACAGGGGACCCCCACAGATACGCAGTATTTT. Full variable domain (missing parts from reference TRBV9 and TRBJ2-3): DSGVTQTPKHLITATGQRVTLRCSPRSGDLSVYWYQQSLDQGLQFLIQYYNGEERAKGNILERFSAQQFPDLHSELNLSSLELGDSALYFCASSVQGTPTDTQYFGPGTRLTVL.

This clone was observed once. The rearrangement uses TRBV30 and TRBJ2-2, with TRBD1 matching 7 bases. V dropped 8 bases and J dropped 4; count of bases not matched to a gene: 10. Per germline, CDR1 GTSNPN and CDR2 SVGIG (reference sequence). This CDR3 region has 14 residues. The CDR3 spells CARMTGKGTGELFF. Here the CDR3 DNA reads TGTGCCAGAATGACAGGGAAGGGCACCGGGGAGCTGTTTTTT.

This chain uses TRBV7-8 with TRBJ1-5; no clear D gene. The CDR3 is 14 residues long. CDR1 and CDR2 (germline): SGHVS, FQNEAQ. Trimming left V 3 bases short and J 2 bases short, with 8 bases between. The CDR3 sequence: CASSFVRGNQPQHF. The DNA of the CDR3 is TGTGCCAGCAGCTTCGTTCGGGGCAATCAGCCCCAGCATTTT.

This clone was recorded only once. A junction end diverges from the germline sequence, so it may reflect a read error. The rearrangement joins TRBV12-5 to TRBJ2-7; 12 nucleotides align to TRBD1. In germline, CDR1 is LGHNT, CDR2 FRNRAP. The CDR3 is made up of 14 amino acids. Here the CDR3 DNA reads TGTGCTAGTGGCTACAGCGGGACAGGGGGCTTTCAGGACTTC. Translation gives CASGYSGTGGFQDF.

This sequence joins TRBV29-1 and TRBJ2-2; D is ambiguous. Germline loops: CDR1 SQVTM, CDR2 ANQGSEA. The V gene lost 5 bases and the J gene lost 1 base, with 5 bases spanning the gap. The CDR3 has 12 residues. The chain's CDR3 is CSVRLNTGELFF. CDR3 DNA: TGCAGCGTTAGACTGAACACCGGGGAGCTGTTTTTT.

The V call is TRBV9, the J call TRBJ1-1; 7 bases align to TRBD1. The V and J ends lost 3 bases and 2 bases, in that order; junction bases with no gene match: 10. This CDR3 is 16 amino acids long. Germline values: CDR1 SGDLS, CDR2 YYNGEE. The CDR3 nucleotides read TGTGCCAGCAGCGCGTCAATTACAGGGGCCAACACTGAAGCTTTCTTT. Translating gives CASSASITGANTEAFF.

The chain combines TRBV2 with TRBJ2-1, with TRBD1 as a possible D gene (5 bases). The CDR3 is made up of 14 amino acids. Germline CDR1 and CDR2: SNHLY and FYNNEI. Trimming left V 6 bases short and J 6 bases short, with 15 bases between. The CDR3 reads CASSRTSAPNEQFF. CDR3 coding DNA: TGTGCCAGCAGCAGGACATCTGCACCCAATGAGCAGTTCTTC.

The chain carries TRBV30 and TRBJ1-6; no clear D gene. The germline V and J ends were trimmed by 3 bases and 14 bases, with 14 bases remaining between them. The germline CDR1 and CDR2 sequences are GTSNPN and SVGIG (reference sequence). This CDR3 has 12 amino acids. In nucleotides, the CDR3 is TGTGCCTGGAGGCTTCCGGGAGGAGCCCTCCACTTT. It specifies CAWRLPGGALHF.